This T cell receptor (beta chain) was sequenced in a study of identical twins. Unique molecular identifiers were present on the cDNA, and a universal primer site came from template switching. TCRdb used MiXCR to reprocess the 5' RACE reads, holding one entry per CDR3 protein. The data hold just over 500,000 distinct CDR3 sequences, with 20% to 25% observed a single time. Donors were all healthy Caucasians. CDR1 and CDR2 (germline): SGHRS, YFSETQ. The CDR3 has 14 amino acids. V gave up 2 bases and J gave up 7 bases, with 13 bases separating them. The data also belong to a second study, concerning T cells expressing NK-cell markers.

The sequence came from a woman younger than 30 in good health. The genes are TRBV5-1 and TRBJ2-1; no clear D gene. What was sequenced was CD4+ T cells sorted from blood. The CDR3 nucleotides read TGCGCCAGCAGCTTCTCCGGGTTTGCGAATGAGCAGTTCTTC. Its translation: CASSFSGFANEQFF.